These 6 T cell receptor beta chains originate from one sample sequenced in a study of T cells in pancreatic ductal adenocarcinoma. Sequencing was performed with immunoSEQ multiplex PCR; in TCRdb, only in-frame clones are kept and a portion is missing. The table lists over 100,000 clones, roughly 96% of them singletons. Selected pancreatic ductal adenocarcinoma patients had undergone surgery without neoadjuvant therapy. The sequencing input was PBMCs. These receptors were obtained from a human donor with pancreatic ductal adenocarcinoma.

This CDR3 is CASSPPGGSNEQFF. The CDR3 DNA reads TGCGCCAGCAGCCCCCCGGGGGGTAGCAATGAGCAGTTCTTC. The chain has TRBV5-1 and TRBJ2-1, with 7 bases fitting TRBD2. Trimming at V came to 4 bases and at J to 6 bases, leaving 7 bases not matched to a gene. Germline values: CDR1 SGHRS, CDR2 YFSETQ. The CDR3 has 14 amino acids.

The table lists this clone with a count of one. This sequence joins TRBV30 and TRBJ2-1, with a tentative D call TRBD2 (6 bases). This CDR3 region has 12 residues. Trimming stripped 3 bases from V and 11 bases from J, with 14 bases between. Germline V gene sequence: CDR1 GTSNPN, CDR2 SVGIG (reference sequence). CDR3 sequence reads: CAWSHPSGQQFF. CDR3 coding DNA: TGTGCCTGGAGCCATCCCAGCGGGCAGCAGTTCTTC.

The chain uses TRBV5-4 and TRBJ2-5; 11 positions match TRBD2. The CDR3 length is 15 residues. The V segment lost 4 bases and the J segment 2 bases; nucleotides outside the gene matches: 4. Germline V lookup: CDR1 SGHNT, CDR2 YYREEE (reference sequence). CDR3 DNA: TGTGCCAGCAGCGCAACTAGCGGGAGACAAGAGACCCAGTACTTC. It specifies CASSATSGRQETQYF.

The V and J genes are TRBV5-1 and TRBJ2-3; D gene uncertain. Trimming took 2 bases from V and 3 from J, leaving 13 bases between them. This CDR3 contains 15 residues. Germline CDR1 and CDR2: SGHRS and YFSETQ. CDR3 sequence (DNA): TGCGCCAGCAGCTTCTTTCGGAGTAGTACAGATACGCAGTATTTT. It codes for CASSFFRSSTDTQYF.

V gene TRBV6-5 combines with J gene TRBJ2-5; TRBD1 might be the D (6 bases). The CDR3 extends over 15 amino acids. V was clipped by 6 bases and J by 3 bases, with 17 bases between them. Germline V lookup: CDR1 MNHEY, CDR2 SVGAGI. The CDR3 region is CASRSTGTLKETQYF. The CDR3, as DNA: TGTGCCAGCAGATCCACCGGGACATTAAAAGAGACCCAGTACTTC.

V is TRBV4-1 and J is TRBJ2-4, with D possibly being TRBD2 (5 bases). This CDR3 is built from 16 residues. Per germline, CDR1 MGHRA and CDR2 YSYEKL. V lost 3 bases, J lost 1 base, and 13 bases lay in between. CDR3 amino acids: CASSHLNLAAKNIQYF. For the CDR3, the DNA is TGCGCCAGCAGCCACCTGAATTTAGCGGCCAAAAACATTCAGTACTTC.